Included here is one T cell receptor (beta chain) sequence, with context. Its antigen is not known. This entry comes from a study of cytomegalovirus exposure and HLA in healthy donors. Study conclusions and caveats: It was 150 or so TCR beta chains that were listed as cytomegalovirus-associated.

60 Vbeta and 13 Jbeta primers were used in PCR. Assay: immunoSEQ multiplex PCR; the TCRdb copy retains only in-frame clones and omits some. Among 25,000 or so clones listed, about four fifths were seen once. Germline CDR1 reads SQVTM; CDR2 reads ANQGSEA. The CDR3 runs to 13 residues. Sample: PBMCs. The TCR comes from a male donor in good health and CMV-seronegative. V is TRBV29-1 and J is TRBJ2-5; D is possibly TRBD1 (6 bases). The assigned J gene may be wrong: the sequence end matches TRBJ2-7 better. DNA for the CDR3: TGCAGCGTTGACTCAGGGGAAGGCTACGAGCAGTACTTC. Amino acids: CSVDSGEGYEQYF.